This T cell receptor beta chain stems from a study of neurological immune-mediated disorders. Time point described: longitudinal time-point 3. CDR1 and CDR2 (germline): DFQATT, SNEGSKA (reference sequence). The ends were cut back, 2 bases at V and 3 bases at J, with 6 bases in the middle. This CDR3 has 12 amino acids. Each CDR3 protein is one row after TCRdb ran MiXCR on the 5' RACE reads. The sample contains roughly 100,000 distinct CDR3 sequences, under 14% of which appear only once. This receptor was obtained from a female donor with HTLV-1-associated myelopathy (HAM/TSP). The chain combines TRBV20-1 with TRBJ2-3; TRBD1 is a possible D gene (5 bases). Source material: PBMCs. DNA for the CDR3: TGCAGTGCTAGACAGGGTACAGATACGCAGTATTTT. Translating gives CSARQGTDTQYF.